Below are 2 T cell receptor beta chains sequenced from a single sample in a study of blood T cell repertoires in COVID-19. Repertoires were generated with immunoSEQ multiplex PCR, while TCRdb's copy carries only in-frame clones and drops some. The data hold approximately 180,000 clones, with about 80% observed a single time. Specimen: peripheral blood. Receptors were obtained from a woman aged 70-85 years with acute or convalescent COVID-19.

V usage is TRBV2 and J usage is TRBJ1-2, with D possibly matching TRBD1 (6 bases). The germline gives CDR1 SNHLY, CDR2 FYNNEI. This CDR3 contains 13 residues. V gave up 3 bases and J gave up 11 bases, with 16 bases separating them. The CDR3 sequence is CASSDSGRGDYTF. The CDR3 coding sequence is TGTGCCAGCAGTGACTCGGGCAGGGGCGATTACACCTTC.

The V gene is TRBV24-1, the J gene TRBJ1-5, with D possibly matching TRBD1 (5 bases). Germline loops: CDR1 KGHDR, CDR2 SFDVKD. This CDR3 contains 13 residues. Trimming shortened V by 5 bases and J by 4 bases, and 8 bases separated the two germline ends. The CDR3: CATSGGQNQPQHF. The CDR3 bases are TGTGCCACCAGTGGAGGACAAAATCAGCCCCAGCATTTT.